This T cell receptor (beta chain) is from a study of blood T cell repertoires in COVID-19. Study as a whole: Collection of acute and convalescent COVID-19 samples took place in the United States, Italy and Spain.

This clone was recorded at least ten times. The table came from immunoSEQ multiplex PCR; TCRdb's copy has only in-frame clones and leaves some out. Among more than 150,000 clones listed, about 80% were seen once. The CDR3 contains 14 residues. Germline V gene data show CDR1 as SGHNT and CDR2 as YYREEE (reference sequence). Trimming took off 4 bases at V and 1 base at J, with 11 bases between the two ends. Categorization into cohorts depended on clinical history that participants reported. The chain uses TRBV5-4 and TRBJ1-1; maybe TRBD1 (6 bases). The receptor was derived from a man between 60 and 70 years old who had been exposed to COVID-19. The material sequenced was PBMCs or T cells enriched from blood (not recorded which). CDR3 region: CASSRGGANTEAFF. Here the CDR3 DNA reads TGTGCCAGCAGCCGAGGGGGTGCGAACACTGAAGCTTTCTTT.